This T cell receptor (beta chain) was observed in a study of OX40 agonist ivuxolimab in advanced cancers. For the study at large: Patients were infused with ivuxolimab every 2 weeks at 0.01 to 10 mg/kg. Study-level findings and limits: Some nonresponders additionally presented with little normalized T-cell clonal expansion.

The data were produced by immunoSEQ multiplex PCR, yet TCRdb's version contains in-frame clones alone and is incomplete. The repertoire consists of tens of thousands of clones, with about 86% occurring once and the leading ten covering about 1.2%. CDR3 length equals 15 residues. CDR1 is MNHEY and CDR2 is SVGAGI in the germline V gene. The V segment lost 5 bases and the J segment 2 bases; nucleotides outside the gene matches: 7. As for this clone: Its antigen remains unknown.

This sequence joins TRBV6-5 and TRBJ2-7; 9 positions match TRBD2. This material consisted of CD4+ or CD8+ T cells sorted from blood, taken in a trial of the OX40 agonist ivuxolimab. This receptor was obtained from an adult with an advanced solid tumor such as melanoma, head and neck, liver or kidney cancer. In DNA, the CDR3 is TGTGCCAGCAGTCACAGCGGGGGGACCACCTACGAGCAGTACTTC. This gives the protein CASSHSGGTTYEQYF.